Shown below are 27 T cell receptor beta chains from a single sample sequenced in a study of Ad26.COV2.S vaccination and SARS-CoV-2 variants. The treatment is: about 20 received Ad26.COV2.S at low or high dose, single or two shots; 5 received placebo; per-sample allocation not given. Sampling was done on day 63 after the first vaccine or placebo injection. Some clones are missing from TCRdb's copy, which holds only in-frame ones; the method was immunoSEQ multiplex PCR. The table lists around 300,000 clones, roughly 89% of them singletons, with approximately 4.5% in the top ten. The specimen was peripheral blood, collected in a trial of Ad26.COV2.S vaccine versus placebo. Receptor source: a person between 18 and 60 years old who received the Ad26.COV2.S COVID-19 vaccine or a placebo.

The chain has TRBV6-2 or TRBV6-3 and TRBJ1-4, with a possible D match to TRBD1 (5 bases). Trimming removed 3 bases from V and 2 bases from J, with 10 bases in between. Germline-derived CDR1 and CDR2 are MNHEY and SVGEGT. This CDR3 has 15 residues. CDR3 nucleotides: TGTGCCAGCAGTTATACGGGGGTTACTAATGAAAAACTGTTTTTT. Translation gives CASSYTGVTNEKLFF.

The CDR3 loop is CASSPTGGLALGNNEQFF. Here the CDR3 DNA reads TGTGCCAGCAGCCCAACCGGGGGACTAGCGCTTGGTAACAATGAGCAGTTCTTC. The V gene is TRBV13, the J gene TRBJ2-1, with TRBD2 matching over 10 bases. From germline, CDR1 is PRHDT and CDR2 FYEKMQ (reference sequence). This CDR3 has 18 residues. The junction had 15 bases not matched to a gene; V was cut back by 5 bases and J by 5 bases.

V and J are TRBV19 and TRBJ2-6, with 7 bases lining up with TRBD1. V lost 4 bases to trimming and J lost 1 base; unmatched junction nucleotides: 13. The CDR3 contains 19 residues. Germline lookup yields CDR1 LNHDA and CDR2 SQIVND (reference sequence). CDR3 in DNA: TGTGCCAGTAGTACCATTCCGGGACAGCGAGTTTCTGGGGCCAACGTCCTGACTTTC. Translated, it gives CASSTIPGQRVSGANVLTF.

The gene calls are TRBV27 and TRBJ1-2, with a tentative D call TRBD1 (6 bases). V was clipped by 10 bases and J by 2 bases, with 23 bases between them. Germline-derived CDR1 and CDR2 are MNHEY and SMNVEV (reference sequence). This CDR3 has 16 residues. The CDR3 coding sequence is TGTGCCACCAGGCCCTCTCTATTACAGGGAAACTATGGCTACACCTTC. Protein: CATRPSLLQGNYGYTF.

This rearrangement joins TRBV12-3 or TRBV12-4 to TRBJ2-1; D call uncertain. V was clipped by 5 bases and J by 5 bases, with 10 bases between them. The CDR3 runs 13 residues. The CDR3 DNA is TGTGCCAGCAGTGCATACTCGGACAATGAGCAGTTCTTC. It codes for CASSAYSDNEQFF.

This rearrangement joins TRBV5-1 to TRBJ2-3; TRBD2 matches 13 bases. Trimming took 4 bases from V and 0 from J; bases not matched to a gene: 11. The CDR3 contains 19 residues. CDR1 and CDR2 from the germline V gene are SGHRS and YFSETQ. The CDR3 bases are TGCGCCAGCAGCATTCGGACTAGCGGGAGTAAAGGGAGCACAGATACGCAGTATTTT. Protein sequence: CASSIRTSGSKGSTDTQYF.

The genes are TRBV7-9 and TRBJ2-1; no definite D call. V gave up 5 bases and J gave up 0 bases, with 11 bases separating them. The CDR3 extends over 15 amino acids. The germline V gene encodes CDR1 SEHNR and CDR2 FQNEAQ (reference sequence). The CDR3 sequence: CASSDDTASYNEQFF. The CDR3 DNA is TGTGCCAGCAGCGACGACACGGCCTCCTACAATGAGCAGTTCTTC.

This clone has more than one count but fewer than ten. The chain couples TRBV29-1 to TRBJ1-2; D gene ambiguous. The V gene lost 3 bases and the J gene lost 7 bases, with 9 bases spanning the gap. Germline loops: CDR1 SQVTM, CDR2 ANQGSEA. The length of the CDR3 is 11 residues. The CDR3 sequence: CSVEEGTGYTF. CDR3 coding DNA: TGCAGCGTTGAGGAGGGCACTGGCTACACCTTC.

This clone was seen more than once but under ten times. The chain uses TRBV7-3 and TRBJ2-5; D tentatively fits TRBD1 or TRBD2 (5 bases each). CDR1 is SGHTA and CDR2 is FQGTGA in the germline V gene. The CDR3 sequence is 14 residues long. Trimming pared 5 bases from V and 2 bases from J, leaving 12 bases between. The CDR3 DNA follows: TGTGCCAGCAGCCACTTTGGGGGTCAAGAGACCCAGTACTTC. Amino acid sequence: CASSHFGGQETQYF.

The CDR3 protein is CASSQDSPDRDSTDTQYF. For the CDR3, the DNA is TGTGCCAGCAGCCAAGATTCCCCGGACAGGGATAGTACAGATACGCAGTATTTT. The rearrangement links TRBV4-2 to TRBJ2-3; 8 bases map to TRBD1. CDR1 and CDR2 (germline): LGHNA, YNFKEQ. Unmatched junction bases numbered 11, after V lost 0 bases and J lost 3 bases. The CDR3 length is 18 residues.

This clone was detected only a few times. The rearrangement links TRBV6-5 to TRBJ2-2; no definite D call. The germline CDR1 and CDR2 sequences are MNHEY and SVGAGI. V lost 0 bases and J 8 bases, leaving 4 bases between the germline ends. This CDR3 contains 12 residues. The CDR3 nucleotides are TGTGCCAGCAGTTACTCCGGGGGGGAGCTGTTTTTT. Translating it yields CASSYSGGELFF.

This chain connects TRBV5-4 to TRBJ1-1; 7 nucleotides line up with TRBD1. The CDR3 consists of 14 residues. The junction had 8 bases not matched to a gene; V was cut back by 5 bases and J by 4 bases. CDR1 and CDR2 (germline): SGHNT, YYREEE (reference sequence). CDR3: CASRSGGVVTEAFF. CDR3 nucleotide sequence: TGTGCCAGCAGGTCAGGGGGAGTCGTCACTGAAGCTTTCTTT.

The chain carries TRBV28 and TRBJ2-3; no clear D gene. This CDR3 region has 18 residues. V was trimmed by 5 bases and J by 3 bases, leaving 24 bases between them. Per germline, CDR1 MDHEN and CDR2 SYDVKM. The CDR3 DNA is TGTGCCAGCAGTGCAACCGGCGCTTCGTGGGGATTAACAGATACGCAGTATTTT. Its protein product is CASSATGASWGLTDTQYF.

CDR3 DNA: TGTGCCATCAGTGTGACCCGGGACAGCTCCTACGAGCAGTACTTC. It translates to CAISVTRDSSYEQYF. The chain combines TRBV10-3 with TRBJ2-7; 7 bases fit TRBD1. In germline, CDR1 is ENHRY, CDR2 SYGVKD. V gave up 4 bases and J gave up 0 bases; unmatched junction bases: 6. The CDR3 runs to 15 residues.

The rearrangement uses TRBV18 and TRBJ2-2; D unclear. CDR1 is KGHSH and CDR2 is LQKENI in the germline V gene. V lost 1 base and J 0 bases, leaving 9 bases between the germline ends. CDR3 size: 16 residues. CDR3 DNA sequence: TGTGCCAGCTCACCACGGGCAGCGACGAACACCGGGGAGCTGTTTTTT. Translating gives CASSPRAATNTGELFF.

The chain carries TRBV9 and TRBJ1-2; the match to TRBD1 covers 7 bases. The CDR3 is made up of 16 amino acids. V lost 3 bases and J lost 2; bases outside the gene matches: 10. Germline V gene lookup returns CDR1 SGDLS and CDR2 YYNGEE. CDR3 in DNA: TGTGCCAGCAGCGGGAGAGGGACAGATGAAAACTATGGCTACACCTTC. Translating gives CASSGRGTDENYGYTF.

The genes are TRBV27 and TRBJ2-1; 10 bases are a match to TRBD2. The CDR3 runs 17 residues. Germline loops: CDR1 MNHEY, CDR2 SMNVEV (reference sequence). J lost 2 bases, V lost 0 bases, and 4 bases had no gene match. The CDR3 region has the DNA TGTGCCAGCAGTTTATCCTTAGCGGGAGGAACCTACAATGAGCAGTTCTTC. It is translated as CASSLSLAGGTYNEQFF.

This sequence joins TRBV5-1 and TRBJ2-1; 7 bases map to TRBD2. Trimming removed 4 bases from V and 0 bases from J; junction bases left unmatched: 4. Germline CDR1 is SGHRS and CDR2 is YFSETQ. The CDR3 has 15 residues. The CDR3 DNA sequence: TGCGCCAGCAGCCTAGCGGTCAACTCCTACAATGAGCAGTTCTTC. Its translation is CASSLAVNSYNEQFF.

This sequence joins TRBV20-1 and TRBJ2-7; D is unclear. The CDR3 consists of 11 residues. From germline, CDR1 is DFQATT and CDR2 SNEGSKA (reference sequence). V was cut by 4 bases and J by 7 bases, with 11 bases left in between. CDR3: CSANLAREQYF. The CDR3 DNA follows: TGCAGTGCTAACCTGGCCAGGGAGCAGTACTTC.

As DNA, the CDR3 is TGCGCCAGCAGCCAACCTCTAGCGGGGAGCTACAATGAGCAGTTCTTC. As protein: CASSQPLAGSYNEQFF. The gene calls are TRBV4-1 and TRBJ2-1; 9 bases line up with TRBD2. CDR1 is MGHRA and CDR2 is YSYEKL in the germline V gene. CDR3 length equals 16 residues. The J segment lost 3 bases and the V segment lost 2 bases, leaving 5 bases of the junction unmatched.

This rearrangement joins TRBV9 to TRBJ1-6; the D gene is possibly TRBD1 (6 bases). The V gene's germline CDR1 is SGDLS and CDR2 YYNGEE. V lost 5 bases and J lost 7, with 10 bases in between. The CDR3 has 13 residues. This CDR3 is CASSVTGNSPLHF. DNA for the CDR3: TGTGCCAGCAGTGTGACAGGAAATTCACCCCTCCACTTT.

The chain recombines TRBV3-1 (or the pseudogene TRBV3-2) with TRBJ2-3, with TRBD1 identical over 10 bases. The length of the CDR3 is 15 residues. Per germline, CDR1 LGHDT and CDR2 YNNKEL (reference sequence). J was trimmed by 0 bases and V by 4 bases; bases with no gene match: 1. The CDR3: CASSRDRGSTDTQYF. CDR3 nucleotide sequence: TGTGCCAGCAGCCGGGACAGGGGAAGCACAGATACGCAGTATTTT.

The chain carries TRBV7-2 and TRBJ2-7; D remains ambiguous. The germline V gene encodes CDR1 SGHTA and CDR2 FQGNSA. This CDR3 comprises 14 residues. Trimming took 5 bases from V and 2 from J, leaving 13 bases between them. CDR3 bases: TGTGCCAGCAGCCCCGGGCAGGAGACCTACGAGCAGTACTTC. Protein product: CASSPGQETYEQYF.

The chain is built from TRBV6-6 and TRBJ2-7; possible D gene TRBD2, 5 bases. Deletions cut 5 bases from V and 6 bases from J, with 11 bases between. Germline V gene sequence: CDR1 MNHNY, CDR2 SVGAGI (reference sequence). This CDR3 spans 12 amino acids. This CDR3 reads CASSPLVPEQYF. Written as DNA, the CDR3 is TGTGCCAGCAGTCCACTAGTCCCCGAGCAGTACTTC.

The chain joins TRBV15 to TRBJ2-1; either TRBD1 or TRBD2 may fit D (6 bases each). This CDR3 spans 16 amino acids. Germline V CDR1 and CDR2: LNHNV, YYDKDF (reference sequence). V lost 0 bases and J 4 bases, leaving 13 bases between the germline ends. The CDR3 region is CATSRDSGAEYNEQFF. CDR3 nucleotide sequence: TGTGCCACCAGCAGAGATTCGGGGGCGGAATACAATGAGCAGTTCTTC.

The rearrangement links TRBV4-1 to TRBJ1-5; D possibly corresponds to TRBD1 (5 bases). Trimming pared 1 base from V and 7 bases from J, leaving 11 bases between. CDR1 is MGHRA and CDR2 is YSYEKL in the germline V gene. The CDR3 runs 14 residues. The CDR3 reads CASSQGPGRQPQHF. The CDR3 DNA reads as TGCGCCAGCAGCCAAGGTCCAGGGAGACAGCCCCAGCATTTT.

The genes are TRBV6-2 or TRBV6-3 and TRBJ1-4; 9 positions match TRBD1. In germline, CDR1 is MNHEY, CDR2 SVGEGT. CDR3 length: 16 residues. Trimming took 5 bases from V and 8 from J; bases not matched to a gene: 12. The CDR3 region has the DNA TGTGCCAGCAGTACTACAGGGGGCCCCCTTCGGGAAAAACTGTTTTTT. Its translation: CASSTTGGPLREKLFF.